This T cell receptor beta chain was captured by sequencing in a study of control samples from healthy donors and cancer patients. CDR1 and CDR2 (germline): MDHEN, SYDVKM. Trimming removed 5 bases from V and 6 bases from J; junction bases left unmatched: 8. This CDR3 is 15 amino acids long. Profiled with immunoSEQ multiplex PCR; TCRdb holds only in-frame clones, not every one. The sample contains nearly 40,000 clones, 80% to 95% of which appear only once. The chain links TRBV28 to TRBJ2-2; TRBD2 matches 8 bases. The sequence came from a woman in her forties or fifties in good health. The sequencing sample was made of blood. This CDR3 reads CASSPPRGGAGELFF. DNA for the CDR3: TGTGCCAGCAGTCCCCCCCGGGGGGGGGCCGGGGAGCTGTTTTTT.